Shown below are 11 T cell receptor beta chains from a single sample sequenced in a study of blood T cell repertoires in COVID-19. Produced via immunoSEQ multiplex PCR; TCRdb's table is partial and in-frame only. The profile shows a few hundred thousand clones, around 87% of them singletons. Sequenced: PBMCs or T cells enriched from blood (not recorded which). The receptors derive from a woman aged 40 to 50 who had recovered from COVID-19.

This chain joins TRBV6-2 or TRBV6-3 and TRBJ1-2; D not certain. Trimming left V 7 bases short and J 9 bases short, with 15 bases between. Germline loops: CDR1 MNHEY, CDR2 SVGEGT. The CDR3 totals 12 residues. This chain's CDR3 is CASNPGEGSYTF. CDR3 coding DNA: TGTGCCAGCAACCCCGGAGAGGGCAGCTACACCTTC.

CDR3 region: CARSFWRAGIPTVSYEQYF. The CDR3 bases are TGTGCCAGAAGCTTCTGGCGAGCGGGAATCCCAACGGTGTCCTACGAGCAGTACTTC. The rearrangement uses TRBV5-3 and TRBJ2-7, with 7 bases aligning to TRBD2. TRBV5-3 is reported as an ORF; its role is uncertain. V gave up 2 bases and J gave up 1 base; unmatched junction bases: 18. The CDR3 extends over 19 amino acids.

The rearrangement joins TRBV4-3 to TRBJ1-2; D gene unclear. This CDR3 is built from 15 residues. Germline lookup yields CDR1 LGHNA and CDR2 YSLEER. V gave up 2 bases and J gave up 4 bases, with 14 bases separating them. CDR3 sequence (DNA): TGCGCCAGCAGCCAACTCCCCCGGGGAATCTATGGCTACACCTTC. This gives the protein CASSQLPRGIYGYTF.

This chain connects TRBV11-2 to TRBJ2-1; D remains ambiguous. With 5 bases removed from V and 0 bases from J, the gap between germline ends came to 11 bases. The CDR3 totals 15 residues. Germline loops: CDR1 SGHAT, CDR2 FQNNGV. This CDR3 reads CASSRSFSSYNEQFF. Written as DNA, the CDR3 is TGTGCCAGCAGCCGTTCATTTAGCTCCTACAATGAGCAGTTCTTC.

The rearrangement joins TRBV7-2 to TRBJ2-7, with TRBD2 matching over 9 bases. Per the germline V gene, CDR1 is SGHTA and CDR2 is FQGNSA. The CDR3 is 14 residues long. Trimming removed 4 bases from V and 3 bases from J; junction bases left unmatched: 4. Written as DNA, the CDR3 is TGTGCCAGCAGCTACCGGACTAGCGTCTACGAGCAGTACTTC. Protein product: CASSYRTSVYEQYF.

CDR3 region: CASSLRLAGVGAGELFF. Here the CDR3 DNA reads TGTGCCAGCAGTTTAAGACTAGCGGGAGTTGGGGCCGGGGAGCTGTTTTTT. The genes are TRBV7-2 and TRBJ2-2, with TRBD2 identical over 12 bases. The junction had 11 bases not matched to a gene; V was cut back by 6 bases and J by 6 bases. Germline CDR1 and CDR2: SGHTA and FQGNSA. The CDR3 is 17 amino acids.

This clone was seen a few times. One end of the junction varies from germline; a read error may be responsible. The chain combines TRBV6-1 with TRBJ2-5; weak D call: TRBD2 (6 bases). Germline CDR1 MNHNS, CDR2 SASEGT. The CDR3 has 15 residues. The CDR3: CASREEGGHQETQYF. CDR3 in DNA: TGTGCCAGCAGAGAAGAGGGAGGACACCAAGAGACCCAGTACTTC.

This clone was seen only once. The genes are TRBV18 and TRBJ1-6; 7 bases fit TRBD1. The CDR3 covers 15 residues. The V and J ends lost 6 bases and 4 bases, in that order; junction bases with no gene match: 6. Germline V gene lookup returns CDR1 KGHSH and CDR2 LQKENI. CDR3 bases: TGTGCCAGCTCCCTGGGACAGCTGTATAATTCACCCCTCCACTTT. This gives the protein CASSLGQLYNSPLHF.

J is TRBJ1-5 and V is TRBV13; 10 nucleotides align to TRBD1. V shed 4 bases, J shed 7 bases, and the junction held 7 bases outside the gene matches. Germline V gene lookup returns CDR1 PRHDT and CDR2 FYEKMQ (reference sequence). The CDR3 sequence is 15 residues long. CDR3 protein: CASSSDRGRGQPQHF. CDR3 nucleotide sequence: TGTGCCAGCAGCTCCGACAGGGGGCGCGGGCAGCCCCAGCATTTT.

The chain employs TRBV7-9 and TRBJ2-1, with 9 bases identical to TRBD1. V was pared by 4 bases and J by 5 bases, with 9 bases of the junction left unmatched. The CDR3 is 16 residues long. Germline CDR1 is SEHNR and CDR2 is FQNEAQ (reference sequence). The CDR3 here is CASSSFNGTGHNEQFF. The CDR3 bases are TGTGCCAGCAGCTCCTTTAATGGGACAGGGCACAATGAGCAGTTCTTC.

The chain carries TRBV4-2 and TRBJ2-3, with a weak D call TRBD2 (5 bases). The CDR3 has 16 amino acids. Germline V gene data show CDR1 as LGHNA and CDR2 as YNFKEQ. The V and J ends lost 0 bases and 2 bases respectively, with 12 bases between them. CDR3: CASSQEAGPNTDTQYF. The CDR3 DNA sequence: TGTGCCAGCAGCCAAGAGGCGGGTCCGAACACAGATACGCAGTATTTT.